This T cell receptor beta chain was observed in a study of blood T cells in healthy people across ages (dated by TCRdb to between 2015 and 2017). About the investigation overall: In model experiments, template switching captured roughly one uniquely barcoded TCR beta cDNA molecule for every two T cells. Age-related changes in TCR beta repertoire diversity were measured in the study by deep sequencing normalized with unique cDNA molecular identifiers. The donors were split into four age groups: young (average around 16 years), middle-aged (over 35), aged (around 67) and long-lived (about 74). To avoid experimental bias, donors of different ages were spread randomly across the sequencing lanes. The study analyzed two additional independent replicas of 1 million unique cDNA reads from the same blood draw for two donors, one aged 18 to 30 and one aged 80 or older.

CDR1 ENHRY and CDR2 SYGVKD were looked up in the germline V gene. Including cysteine and phenylalanine, the CDR3 has 14 amino acids. Only the CDR3 region is kept as DNA, spanning 42 bases read in frame from base 1. V lost 2 bases and J lost 2 bases; the stretch between them is 7 bases long. The approximately 39 donors, aged roughly 6 to 90 years, were systemically healthy Caucasian individuals from Russia. Each donor gave about 9.8 milliliters of peripheral blood, drawn into EDTA-treated Vacutainer tubes. PBMCs were isolated by Ficoll-Paque density-gradient centrifugation, with at least 7 million obtained per sample. Trizol reagent was used to extract total RNA from PBMCs, with at least 6 micrograms per sample. Naive CD45RAhigh/CD27high T cell percentages were measured by flow cytometry on a PBMC aliquot from every donor. Receptors were amplified or captured by 5' RACE. Reads for this sample came from an Illumina HiSeq 2500. The second PCR ran for roughly 7 to 11 cycles and used a J-beta primer mix along with a sample-barcoded 5' primer. A template-switch 5' adaptor carrying 12 random nucleotides introduced a unique molecular identifier onto each TCR beta cDNA molecule. Each sample yielded at least 2.5 million CDR3-containing paired-end reads. The Mint cDNA synthesis kit, primed by a TRBC-specific oligonucleotide, was used to synthesize first-strand cDNA from all RNA. After uracil-DNA glycosylase treatment, a first 18-cycle PCR used universal primers M1SS and BC2_uni_R on all cDNA. The authors' pipeline ran thus. For normalization, 1 million high-quality reads were randomly selected from each sample, with every read carrying a distinct molecular identifier. Reads with shared molecular identifiers were discarded instead of being binned into consensus sequences. MiTCR, set to a Q25 quality threshold and the strictest error-elimination algorithm, was used for CDR3 identification, clonotype clustering and error correction. A nonparametric unseen species model with Euler transformation was used to estimate lower-bound total TCR beta diversity. TCRdb itself trimmed the public reads at Q25 with fastp, ran MiXCR and retained productive beta chains. Every entry covers one CDR3 protein and lists the most common genes and DNA from its rows. These V and J calls originate from TCRdb's pipeline instead of the authors' own analysis. In all, the sample holds fewer than 2,000,000 distinct CDR3 sequences, and about 31% of those were seen once. The biggest ten clones account for roughly 10% of the sample.

In this sample, this clonotype turned up a few times. Its recognized antigen is unknown. Qualities for individual bases were not recorded, and no much larger clone is one base off. What the work shows at the level of the full study, not this receptor alone: Estimates of total diversity based on one million sequenced T cells were regarded as lower bounds and as underestimates. As age increased, observed TCR beta diversity per million T cells dropped in a roughly linear way, and a significant reduction was already evident by age around 41. Because profiling used bulk unsorted PBMCs, naive and antigen-experienced compartments could not be compared conclusively. The percentage of naive T cells measured by flow cytometry correlated strongly with observed TCR beta diversity. The long-lived group showed more naive CD4+ T cells, fewer expanded clones and increased TCR diversity than the aged group, suggesting age selection. Because the CMV infection status of the donors was unknown, age-related changes in expanded clonotypes may potentially have been confounded.

The sample comprised blood. The chain employs TRBV10-3 and TRBJ1-5, with no confident D gene call. The TCR was taken from a woman aged 25 to 39 in good health. The DNA sequence is given as TGTGCCATCAGTGAGAATGGGCGCAATCAGCCCCAGCATTTT. The translation is CAISENGRNQPQHF.